A single sample gave rise to the 3 T cell receptor beta chains below, sequenced in a study of blood T cell repertoires in COVID-19. TCRdb's copy holds only in-frame clones and misses some; the assay was immunoSEQ multiplex PCR. The table records about 190,000 clones, 88% of them present only once. Sequenced input: peripheral blood. The receptors originated from a woman in her thirties or forties who had recovered from COVID-19.

The chain couples TRBV18 to TRBJ2-3, with 7 bases aligning to TRBD1. Germline assignment: CDR1 KGHSH and CDR2 LQKENI. Trimming cost V 3 bases and J 3 bases; bases outside gene matches: 3. CDR3 size: 14 residues. CDR3 coding DNA: TGTGCCAGCTCACCGACAGGGTTTACAGATACGCAGTATTTT. Amino acids: CASSPTGFTDTQYF. Full variable domain (remainder filled in from reference TRBV18 and TRBJ2-3): NAGVMQNPRHLVRRRGQEARLRCSPMKGHSHVYWYRQLPEEGLKFMVYLQKENIIDESGMPKERFSAEFPKEGPSILRIQQVVRGDSAAYFCASSPTGFTDTQYFGPGTRLTVL.

This clone turned up a few times. The rearrangement uses TRBV4-2 and TRBJ2-2, with TRBD2 identical over 7 bases. V lost 0 bases, J lost 7 bases, and 8 bases stayed unmatched. This CDR3 region has 16 residues. Germline V gives CDR1 LGHNA, CDR2 YNFKEQ. Here the CDR3 reads CASSQDTSGKGGELFF. The CDR3, as DNA: TGTGCCAGCAGCCAAGATACCAGCGGGAAGGGCGGGGAGCTGTTTTTT.

The chain carries TRBV6-5 and TRBJ1-2; a possible D gene is TRBD1 (6 bases). In germline, CDR1 is MNHEY, CDR2 SVGAGI. Trimming shortened V by 5 bases and J by 9 bases, and 13 bases separated the two germline ends. This CDR3 comprises 12 residues. The CDR3 region is CASSLQGGRYTF. Here the CDR3 DNA reads TGTGCCAGCAGTCTACAGGGTGGACGCTACACCTTC.